The 16 T cell receptor beta chains below come from one sample, sequenced in a study of OX40 agonist ivuxolimab in advanced cancers. Measured with immunoSEQ multiplex PCR; TCRdb has only the in-frame clones, and not every one. This sample carries 70,000 to 100,000 clones, 84% of them seen once, and the ten largest clones take 1% to 1.3%. The source material was CD4+ or CD8+ T cells sorted from blood, sampled in a trial of the OX40 agonist ivuxolimab. The receptors were sampled from an adult with an advanced solid tumor such as melanoma, head and neck, liver or kidney cancer.

The V gene is TRBV6-6, the J gene TRBJ2-1, with D maybe TRBD1 (5 bases). This CDR3 has 13 amino acids. The germline V gene encodes CDR1 MNHNY and CDR2 SVGAGI (reference sequence). V lost 10 bases and J 8 bases, leaving 18 bases between the germline ends. CDR3 in DNA: TGTGCCACGTCAGGGTTTCAAAGAGATGAGCAGTTCTTC. It is translated as CATSGFQRDEQFF.

The rearrangement joins TRBV7-3 to TRBJ1-5; no clear D. The CDR3 has 17 residues. The V end lost 3 bases, the J end lost 3 bases, and 18 bases lay between the germline ends. Germline assignment: CDR1 SGHTA and CDR2 FQGTGA. The CDR3: CASSFKGRRQDNQPQHF. The CDR3 DNA sequence: TGTGCCAGCAGCTTTAAAGGAAGGCGACAAGACAATCAGCCCCAGCATTTT. Filled out from reference TRBV7-3 and TRBJ1-5, the complete variable domain reads GAGVSQTPSNKVTEKGKYVELRCDPISGHTALYWYRQSLGQGPEFLIYFQGTGAADDSGLPNDRFFAVRPEGSVSTLKIQRTERGDSAVYLCASSFKGRRQDNQPQHFGDGTRLSIL.

The chain carries TRBV4-2 and TRBJ2-7; D uncertain. The germline gives CDR1 LGHNA, CDR2 YNFKEQ. This CDR3 has 15 residues. V lost 0 bases to trimming and J lost 0 bases, with 9 bases between them. This CDR3 is CASSQDLGFSYEQYF. CDR3 DNA sequence: TGTGCCAGCAGCCAAGATCTAGGGTTCTCCTACGAGCAGTACTTC.

The chain uses TRBV7-2 and TRBJ1-6, with TRBD1 identical over 7 bases. This CDR3 has 14 amino acids. The J segment lost 5 bases and the V segment lost 3 bases, leaving 1 base of the junction unmatched. Looked up from germline, CDR1 is SGHTA and CDR2 is FQGNSA. The CDR3 region is CASSFQGDNSPLHF. DNA for the CDR3: TGTGCCAGCAGCTTCCAGGGGGATAATTCACCCCTCCACTTT.

The chain combines TRBV2 with TRBJ1-2, with 8 bases identical to TRBD1. Trimming cost V 6 bases and J 8 bases; bases outside gene matches: 8. Germline loops: CDR1 SNHLY, CDR2 FYNNEI. CDR3 length equals 13 residues. This chain's CDR3 is CASSGQGTEGYTF. The CDR3 DNA sequence: TGTGCCAGCAGCGGACAGGGCACAGAAGGCTACACCTTC.

The rearrangement joins TRBV5-1 to TRBJ1-5; TRBD1 aligns across 7 bases. There are 15 residues in the CDR3. V lost 0 bases, J lost 3 bases, and 3 bases stayed unmatched. Germline V gene sequence: CDR1 SGHRS, CDR2 YFSETQ. CDR3 protein: CASSLEGQYNQPQHF. The CDR3 bases are TGCGCCAGCAGCTTGGAGGGACAGTACAATCAGCCCCAGCATTTT.

The chain combines TRBV6-4 with TRBJ2-7; 8 bases match TRBD2. The ends lost 0 bases at V and 4 bases at J; junction bases unmatched: 8. Germline V gives CDR1 MRHNA, CDR2 SNTAGT. The CDR3 consists of 16 residues. The CDR3 sequence is CASSDSRRGGLYEQYV. For the CDR3, the DNA is TGTGCCAGCAGTGACTCGAGACGGGGGGGACTTTACGAGCAGTACGTC.

This chain links TRBV19 with TRBJ2-5; 8 bases map to TRBD1. V lost 5 bases, J lost 4 bases, and 3 bases stayed unmatched. The CDR3 is 13 residues long. The V gene's germline CDR1 is LNHDA and CDR2 SQIVND (reference sequence). The CDR3 DNA is TGTGCCAGTAGTGCTCAGGGGGCAGAGACCCAGTACTTC. Translation gives CASSAQGAETQYF. Complete variable domain (other parts from reference TRBV19 and TRBJ2-5): DGGITQSPKYLFRKEGQNVTLSCEQNLNHDAMYWYRQDPGQGLRLIYYSQIVNDFQKGDIAEGYSVSREKKESFPLTVTSAQKNPTAFYLCASSAQGAETQYFGPGTRLLVL.

This clone was counted once. The genes are TRBV5-1 and TRBJ2-1; tentative D call: TRBD1 (5 bases). The V gene lost 3 bases and the J gene lost 2 bases, with 12 bases spanning the gap. The CDR3 runs to 15 residues. Germline CDR1 SGHRS, CDR2 YFSETQ. The CDR3 protein is CASSSGQGPYNEQFF. CDR3 DNA: TGCGCCAGCAGCTCCGGTCAGGGCCCCTACAATGAGCAGTTCTTC.

The rearrangement links TRBV7-3 to TRBJ2-7; D remains unclear. This CDR3 is built from 12 residues. CDR1 and CDR2 from the germline V gene are SGHTA and FQGTGA. Trimming stripped 7 bases from V and 2 bases from J, with 9 bases between. CDR3 protein: CASKGGTYEQYV. Written as DNA, the CDR3 is TGTGCCAGCAAGGGCGGTACCTACGAGCAGTACGTC.

This CDR3 is CASSLDRGYSPLHF. The CDR3 nucleotides are TGTGCCAGCAGTTTAGACAGGGGTTATTCACCCCTCCACTTT. The rearrangement joins TRBV28 to TRBJ1-6, with 8 nucleotides matching TRBD1. This CDR3 contains 14 residues. Trimming removed 2 bases from V and 8 bases from J; junction bases left unmatched: 2. Per germline, CDR1 MDHEN and CDR2 SYDVKM. The whole variable domain, filled in from reference TRBV28 and TRBJ1-6, reads DVKVTQSSRYLVKRTGEKVFLECVQDMDHENMFWYRQDPGLGLRLIYFSYDVKMKEKGDIPEGYSVSREKKERFSLILESASTNQTSMYLCASSLDRGYSPLHFGNGTRLTVT.

The chain has TRBV19 and TRBJ1-1; D might be TRBD1 (6 bases). V was clipped by 8 bases and J by 0 bases, with 10 bases between them. Germline V lookup: CDR1 LNHDA, CDR2 SQIVND (reference sequence). The CDR3 has 13 amino acids. In DNA, the CDR3 is TGTGCCAGTCAAGACAGGATGAACACTGAAGCTTTCTTT. Translated, it gives CASQDRMNTEAFF.

The rearrangement joins TRBV4-1 to TRBJ1-2; 7 nucleotides line up with TRBD1. V shed 5 bases and J 7 bases; nucleotides not matched to a gene: 10. There are 14 residues in the CDR3. Per the germline V gene, CDR1 is MGHRA and CDR2 is YSYEKL. DNA for the CDR3: TGCGCCAGCAGCGAGCCCCTCAGGGGGGCTGGCTACACCTTC. Translating gives CASSEPLRGAGYTF.

Points on this clone: The sample has other DNA sequences that encode this CDR3 too. V and J are TRBV7-2 and TRBJ1-1, with D perhaps TRBD1 (5 bases). The germline V gene has CDR1 SGHTA and CDR2 FQGNSA. V dropped 5 bases and J dropped 0 bases, with 7 bases sitting between them. The CDR3 is made up of 13 amino acids. Written as DNA, the CDR3 is TGTGCCAGCAGCCGGGGCATGAACACTGAAGCTTTCTTT. Translation gives CASSRGMNTEAFF.

The genes are TRBV7-2 and TRBJ1-2; 7 nucleotides align to TRBD1. The CDR3 consists of 14 residues. From germline, CDR1 is SGHTA and CDR2 FQGNSA. V trimming: 1 base; J trimming: 8 bases; junction bases outside the gene matches: 7. CDR3 loop: CASSLVIGGEGYTF. The DNA for the CDR3 is TGTGCCAGCAGCTTAGTAATAGGGGGCGAAGGCTACACCTTC.

This clone showed up just a few times. CDR3 in DNA: TGTGCCAGTAGGGCTAAAATTCTCACAGATACGCAGTATTTT. As protein: CASRAKILTDTQYF. The rearrangement uses TRBV19 and TRBJ2-3; D ambiguous. This CDR3 is 14 amino acids long. V lost 6 bases, J lost 2 bases, and 12 bases lay in between. Germline-derived CDR1 and CDR2 are LNHDA and SQIVND (reference sequence).